The following is a T cell receptor beta chain sequence with its context. Constant-region reverse primers amplified full-length variable regions, followed by semi-nested Nested Universal Primer A PCR. MiXCR was run by TCRdb on the 5' RACE reads, yielding one entry per CDR3 protein. The data contain over 50,000 distinct CDR3 sequences, roughly a quarter of them singletons. The sequencing sample was made of tumor-infiltrating naive CD4+ T cells sorted from the breast tumor. Subset specified: naive CD4+ T cells, CD4+CD45RA+CD25-. This sequence was found in a female donor with breast cancer.

CDR3 sequence: CASGDRAIYGYTF. In DNA, the CDR3 is TGTGCCAGCGGTGACAGGGCCATCTATGGCTACACCTTC. The chain is built from TRBV28 and TRBJ1-2, with 7 bases matching TRBD1. Germline V gene sequence: CDR1 MDHEN, CDR2 SYDVKM. Unmatched junction bases numbered 7, after V lost 8 bases and J lost 4 bases. This CDR3 is 13 amino acids long.